This T cell receptor (beta chain) was documented in a study of blood T cell repertoires in COVID-19. Background on the study: Sites in the United States, Italy and Spain provided acute and convalescent COVID-19 samples. Sample material is recorded as cDNA or gDNA derived from T cells, B-cell-depleted T cells, or PBMCs.

The V segment lost 4 bases and the J segment 5 bases; nucleotides outside the gene matches: 5. Per germline, CDR1 LNHDA and CDR2 SQIVND (reference sequence). CDR3 length: 15 amino acids. Original analysis: Amplification of reference gene primers provided the estimated nucleated cell counts. Sequencing was performed with immunoSEQ multiplex PCR; in TCRdb, only in-frame clones are kept and a portion is missing. D and trimming come from the DNA, and the V and J calls and clone size come from that table. Of around 63,000 clones listed, roughly 78% are singletons. The TCR originated in a human donor in a cohort sampled during active COVID-19. The chain joins TRBV19 to TRBJ2-3; 11 positions agree with TRBD2. The sequenced sample consisted of peripheral blood. CDR3 amino acids: CASSRYSGRGDTQYF. The CDR3 DNA follows: TGTGCCAGTAGTAGATATAGCGGGAGGGGAGATACGCAGTATTTT.